What follows are 27 T cell receptor beta chains derived from one specimen sequenced in a study of post-analysis software for immune sequencing data. For these receptors, no antigen is known. The study, taken as a whole, reports: Among four to six TRBV segments more frequent in patients than controls were TRBV5-6, TRBV5-1 and TRBV20-1.

Tagging with unique molecular identifiers was a feature of the TCR beta cDNA libraries. TCRdb processed the PCR reads anew with MiXCR; each CDR3 protein has one entry. This sample has hundreds of thousands of distinct CDR3 sequences, with just under 30% found just once. Sequencing used blood. These TCRs come from a girl between 5 and 17 years old with multiple sclerosis.

The rearrangement uses TRBV10-3 and TRBJ1-1, with D perhaps matching TRBD1 (6 bases). This CDR3 comprises 15 residues. Trimming removed 4 bases at V and 1 base at J, with 13 bases between. CDR1 is ENHRY, CDR2 SYGVKD, per germline. This CDR3 reads CAISGIAGANTEAFF. CDR3 nucleotide sequence: TGTGCCATCAGTGGAATAGCAGGGGCGAACACTGAAGCTTTCTTT.

This clonotype was recorded a few times. The rearrangement joins TRBV7-2 to TRBJ2-3, with D perhaps TRBD2 (6 bases). This CDR3 is 16 amino acids long. CDR1 SGHTA and CDR2 FQGNSA come from the germline V gene. V lost 5 bases to trimming and J lost 4 bases, with 19 bases between them. The CDR3 coding sequence is TGTGCCAGCAGCCCACGAGACAGACTAGTCCCAGATACGCAGTATTTT. Residues: CASSPRDRLVPDTQYF.

This clonotype showed up just a few times. The gene calls are TRBV11-2 and TRBJ2-3, with a possible D match to TRBD1 (5 bases). Germline V lookup: CDR1 SGHAT, CDR2 FQNNGV. The CDR3 totals 15 residues. V was clipped by 5 bases and J by 4 bases, with 16 bases between them. CDR3 DNA sequence: TGTGCCAGCAGCCAAGGAAACAGGCAGGCAGATACGCAGTATTTT. Translation gives CASSQGNRQADTQYF.

This clonotype was detected a few times. The CDR3 sequence: CASSPSNRAYNEQFF. CDR3 nucleotide sequence: TGTGCCAGCAGCCCATCAAACCGGGCCTACAATGAGCAGTTCTTC. The chain combines TRBV3-1 with TRBJ2-1; D is uncertain. There are 15 residues in the CDR3. Germline CDR1 and CDR2: LGHDT and YNNKEL (reference sequence). V dropped 4 bases and J dropped 2 bases, with 12 bases sitting between them.

This clonotype was counted only a few times. This chain links TRBV20-1 with TRBJ2-1; possibly TRBD1 or TRBD2 for D (5 bases each). This CDR3 contains 14 residues. The germline CDR1 and CDR2 sequences are DFQATT and SNEGSKA (reference sequence). Trimming took 6 bases from V and 0 from J, leaving 12 bases between them. The CDR3 DNA follows: TGCAGTGCGGGGACGTACGACTCCTACAATGAGCAGTTCTTC. This gives the protein CSAGTYDSYNEQFF.

V and J are TRBV3-1 and TRBJ2-1; D is unclear. Germline-derived CDR1 and CDR2 are LGHDT and YNNKEL (reference sequence). This CDR3 spans 13 amino acids. Trimming removed 4 bases at V and 7 bases at J, with 11 bases between. As DNA, the CDR3 is TGTGCCAGCAGCCGCGGCCAAAAAAATGAGCAGTTCTTC. Translated: CASSRGQKNEQFF.

The chain recombines TRBV4-1 with TRBJ2-1, with D possibly TRBD2 on 6 matching bases. V lost 5 bases, J lost 6 bases, and 20 bases lay in between. Germline V gives CDR1 MGHRA, CDR2 YSYEKL. The CDR3 contains 16 residues. In nucleotides, the CDR3 is TGCGCCAGCAGCTCGGATGGGGGGAACCCTTCCAATGAGCAGTTCTTC. It encodes CASSSDGGNPSNEQFF.

In its sample, this clonotype was seen a few times. This chain connects TRBV7-2 to TRBJ2-3; weak D call: TRBD1 (5 bases). This CDR3 has 14 amino acids. CDR1 and CDR2 from the germline V gene are SGHTA and FQGNSA. Trimming cost V 5 bases and J 1 base, with 10 bases left between them. The CDR3 nucleotides read TGTGCCAGCAGCCGAAAAGGGGGCACAGATACGCAGTATTTT. It codes for CASSRKGGTDTQYF.

This clonotype was picked up a small number of times. The chain employs TRBV12-3 or TRBV12-4 and TRBJ1-5, with TRBD1 as a possible D gene (6 bases). This CDR3 spans 13 amino acids. Trimming stripped 10 bases from V and 1 base from J, with 11 bases between. CDR3 sequence (DNA): TGTGCCACGAGGGGGGACAGCAATCAGCCCCAGCATTTT. Translation gives CATRGDSNQPQHF.

This clonotype was picked up a small number of times. The J gene is TRBJ2-1, the V gene TRBV6-2 or TRBV6-3; 8 bases line up with TRBD2. CDR1 is MNHEY and CDR2 is SVGEGT in the germline V gene. Losses at the gene ends were 0 bases for V and 0 bases for J; bases not matched to a gene: 4. This CDR3 has 17 residues. The CDR3 loop is CASSYSAGGSSYNEQFF. For the CDR3, the DNA is TGTGCCAGCAGTTACTCGGCGGGAGGTAGCTCCTACAATGAGCAGTTCTTC.

The rearrangement joins TRBV20-1 to TRBJ1-4, with D possibly matching TRBD1 (6 bases). Germline CDR1 and CDR2: DFQATT and SNEGSKA (reference sequence). The CDR3 consists of 13 residues. Trimming left V 1 base short and J 8 bases short, with 11 bases between. For the CDR3, the DNA is TGCAGTGCTAGAGCGGACAGAGGGGAAAAACTGTTTTTT. Encoded protein: CSARADRGEKLFF.

Ten or more counts support this clonotype. This rearrangement joins TRBV6-5 to TRBJ2-1; D gene uncertain. The CDR3 consists of 14 residues. Germline V lookup: CDR1 MNHEY, CDR2 SVGAGI. The ends were cut back, 8 bases at V and 0 bases at J, with 11 bases in the middle. The chain's CDR3 is CASSSRSSYNEQFF. The DNA for the CDR3 is TGTGCCAGCTCGAGCAGGAGCTCCTACAATGAGCAGTTCTTC.

A note on this clonotype: A much larger clone differs by one base, so this may be a read error. The chain combines TRBV6-5 with TRBJ2-3; D ambiguous. Germline V lookup: CDR1 MNHEY, CDR2 SVGAGI. This CDR3 spans 13 amino acids. The CDR3 reads CASRSRGTDMQYF. CDR3 DNA sequence: TGTGCCAGCAGGAGCAGAGGCACAGATATGCAGTATTTT.

The V gene is TRBV5-1, the J gene TRBJ2-3; the D call may be TRBD1 or TRBD2 (5 bases each). The CDR3 is 16 amino acids. CDR1 and CDR2 (germline): SGHRS, YFSETQ. Trimming took 4 bases from V and 3 from J, leaving 18 bases between them. CDR3 sequence reads: CASSPRGVSYTDTQYF. CDR3 nucleotides: TGCGCCAGCAGCCCTAGAGGGGTCAGCTATACAGATACGCAGTATTTT.

The chain recombines TRBV27 with TRBJ1-1; D remains unclear. The germline V gene encodes CDR1 MNHEY and CDR2 SMNVEV (reference sequence). The CDR3 is made up of 22 amino acids. The V gene lost 5 bases and the J gene lost 0 bases, with 34 bases spanning the gap. Here the CDR3 reads CASSPRFGTTRDPRFMNTEAFF. CDR3 in DNA: TGTGCCAGCAGTCCCCGGTTTGGTACCACCCGGGATCCGCGATTTATGAACACTGAAGCTTTCTTT.

In its sample, this clonotype was seen a few times. This chain uses TRBV7-8 with TRBJ2-7; D might be TRBD2 (5 bases). Germline V gene lookup returns CDR1 SGHVS and CDR2 FQNEAQ. V lost 5 bases, J lost 4 bases, and 15 bases lay in between. The CDR3 runs to 14 residues. Here the CDR3 DNA reads TGTGCCAGCAGCCAGCCCGGGGAGCGGTACGAGCAGTACTTC. Translated: CASSQPGERYEQYF.

The chain carries TRBV5-1 and TRBJ2-6, with TRBD1 as a possible D gene (6 bases). Trimming stripped 4 bases from V and 0 bases from J, with 20 bases between. This CDR3 comprises 19 residues. The V gene's germline CDR1 is SGHRS and CDR2 YFSETQ. The CDR3 loop reads CASSLQPGQVRSGANVLTF. The CDR3 DNA is TGCGCCAGCAGCCTCCAACCGGGACAAGTTCGCTCTGGGGCCAACGTCCTGACTTTC.

This chain links TRBV20-1 with TRBJ2-7, with 9 positions matching TRBD2. V shed 1 base and J 7 bases; nucleotides not matched to a gene: 11. The CDR3 totals 15 residues. The germline V gene encodes CDR1 DFQATT and CDR2 SNEGSKA (reference sequence). CDR3 loop: CSARGGLARAGEQYF. CDR3 DNA: TGCAGTGCTAGAGGCGGACTAGCGCGAGCAGGGGAGCAGTACTTC.

This clonotype was detected only a few times. The chain employs TRBV3-1 and TRBJ1-1; no definite D call. From germline, CDR1 is LGHDT and CDR2 YNNKEL (reference sequence). V was cut by 8 bases and J by 5 bases, with 27 bases left in between. The CDR3 is 17 residues long. CDR3 nucleotides: TGTGCCAGCGAGCAAGGAGGGTCGCTCGGTCCGTCGACTGAAGCTTTCTTT. It codes for CASEQGGSLGPSTEAFF.

This chain connects TRBV7-9 to TRBJ2-3; TRBD2 matches at 7 bases. Germline CDR1 is SEHNR and CDR2 is FQNEAQ (reference sequence). J was trimmed by 2 bases and V by 0 bases; bases with no gene match: 5. The CDR3 is 16 residues long. CDR3 DNA sequence: TGTGCCAGCAGCTTAGCGCGCGGGGGACTCACAGATACGCAGTATTTT. Translated: CASSLARGGLTDTQYF.

Remarks on this clonotype: Just one base apart from a much larger clone, this may be a read error. V is TRBV28 and J is TRBJ2-1, with TRBD2 identical over 7 bases. The J call may be incorrect, as the DNA end agrees better with TRBJ2-7. Germline assignment: CDR1 MDHEN and CDR2 SYDVKM. The CDR3 consists of 18 residues. For the CDR3, the DNA is TGTGCCAGCAGTTTTACGATTCGGGGCGGGAGCTCCTACAATGAGCAGTACTTC. This gives the protein CASSFTIRGGSSYNEQYF.

This clonotype was counted a few times. This sequence joins TRBV29-1 and TRBJ1-1; tentative D call: TRBD1 (6 bases). CDR3 length: 14 residues. The V end lost 8 bases, the J end lost 3 bases, and 19 bases lay between the germline ends. Germline loops: CDR1 SQVTM, CDR2 ANQGSEA. CDR3 sequence (DNA): TGCAGCACGAGGCGGGGGGGGCGGGACACTGAAGCTTTCTTT. It yields the protein CSTRRGGRDTEAFF.

This clonotype has just a few counts. V usage is TRBV20-1 and J usage is TRBJ2-7; 8 bases are a match to TRBD2. This CDR3 is 15 amino acids long. Germline assignment: CDR1 DFQATT and CDR2 SNEGSKA (reference sequence). After removal of 6 bases from V and 0 bases from J, the junction contained 10 bases not matched to a gene. The CDR3 sequence: CSANPSGTSSYEQYF. The DNA for the CDR3 is TGCAGTGCCAACCCAAGCGGGACTAGCTCCTACGAGCAGTACTTC.

The rearrangement links TRBV11-2 to TRBJ2-3; maybe TRBD2 (6 bases). V was shortened by 3 bases and J by 2 bases, with 21 bases between the two germline ends. Germline-derived CDR1 and CDR2 are SGHAT and FQNNGV. The CDR3 extends over 18 amino acids. The CDR3 DNA is TGTGCCAGCAGCTTTGACCCCCGGAGGGCGGAGAACACAGATACGCAGTATTTT. This translates into CASSFDPRRAENTDTQYF.

This clonotype was seen a handful of times. The chain recombines TRBV20-1 with TRBJ2-1; D may be TRBD2 (6 bases). Germline CDR1 reads DFQATT; CDR2 reads SNEGSKA (reference sequence). CDR3 size: 15 residues. Deletions cut 0 bases from V and 8 bases from J, with 17 bases between. CDR3 coding DNA: TGCAGTGCTAGAGATCCCGACTCTCCTAGCGATGAGCAGTTCTTC. Translation: CSARDPDSPSDEQFF.

The genes are TRBV6-6 and TRBJ1-4, with D unclear. This CDR3 comprises 15 residues. Germline CDR1 MNHNY, CDR2 SVGAGI (reference sequence). The V end was cut by 10 bases, the J end by 0 bases, with 15 bases between. The CDR3 nucleotides are TGTGCCACCTACTCCACATATGCAACTAATGAAAAACTGTTTTTT. Translation gives CATYSTYATNEKLFF.

This clonotype has only a few counts. The chain uses TRBV7-2 and TRBJ2-3, with D possibly being TRBD2 (7 bases). There are 15 residues in the CDR3. Germline V lookup: CDR1 SGHTA, CDR2 FQGNSA. Trimming left V 7 bases short and J 4 bases short, with 18 bases between. Written as DNA, the CDR3 is TGTGCCAGCAAAAAGGGGGGGAGATTCTCAGATACGCAGTATTTT. Its protein product is CASKKGGRFSDTQYF.